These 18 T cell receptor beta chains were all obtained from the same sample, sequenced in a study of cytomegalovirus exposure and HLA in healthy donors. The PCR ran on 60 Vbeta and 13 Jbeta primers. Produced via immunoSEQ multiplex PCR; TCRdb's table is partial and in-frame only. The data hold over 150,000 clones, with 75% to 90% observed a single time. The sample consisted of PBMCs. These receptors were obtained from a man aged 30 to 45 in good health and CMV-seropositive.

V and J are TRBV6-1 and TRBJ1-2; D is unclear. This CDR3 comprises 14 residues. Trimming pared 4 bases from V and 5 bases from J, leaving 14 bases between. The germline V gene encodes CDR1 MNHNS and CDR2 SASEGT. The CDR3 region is CASSVREEAYGYTF. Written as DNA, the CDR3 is TGTGCCAGCAGTGTACGGGAGGAGGCTTATGGCTACACCTTC.

The CDR3: CASSLGPRVAGGQKNEQFF. The CDR3 bases are TGTGCCAGCAGCTTAGGTCCGAGGGTGGCGGGGGGGCAAAAAAATGAGCAGTTCTTC. This chain links TRBV7-8 with TRBJ2-1; 9 nucleotides line up with TRBD2. Germline V CDR1 and CDR2: SGHVS, FQNEAQ. The CDR3 is 19 residues long. The trim removed 1 base at V and 7 bases at J, leaving 17 bases unmatched.

CDR3 nucleotide sequence: TGTGCCAGCACCCTGACAGTTCACACTGAAGCTTTCTTT. Amino acids: CASTLTVHTEAFF. The rearrangement uses TRBV6-1 and TRBJ1-1, with D perhaps TRBD1 (5 bases). Trimming removed 7 bases from V and 3 bases from J, with 12 bases in between. The CDR3 covers 13 residues. Germline CDR1 MNHNS, CDR2 SASEGT.

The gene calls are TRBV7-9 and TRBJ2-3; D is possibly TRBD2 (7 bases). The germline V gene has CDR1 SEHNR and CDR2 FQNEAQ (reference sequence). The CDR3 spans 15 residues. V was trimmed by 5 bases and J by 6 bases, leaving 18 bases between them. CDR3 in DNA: TGTGCCAGCAGCCTGGGGGCGGGGGCGGGGGATACGCAGTATTTT. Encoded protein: CASSLGAGAGDTQYF.

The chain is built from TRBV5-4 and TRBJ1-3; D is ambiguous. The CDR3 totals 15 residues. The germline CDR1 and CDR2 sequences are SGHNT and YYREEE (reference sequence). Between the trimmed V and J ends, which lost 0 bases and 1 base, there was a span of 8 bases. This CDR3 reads CASSLDAGSGNTIYF. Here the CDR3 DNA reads TGTGCCAGCAGCTTGGATGCGGGATCTGGAAACACCATATATTTT.

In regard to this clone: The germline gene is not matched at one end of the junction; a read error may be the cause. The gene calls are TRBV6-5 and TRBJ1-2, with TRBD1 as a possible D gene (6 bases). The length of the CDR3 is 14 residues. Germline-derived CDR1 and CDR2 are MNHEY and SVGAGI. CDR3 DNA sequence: TGTGTCAGCAGTTACTCGATCGCGGGGGCTGGCTACACCTTC. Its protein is CVSSYSIAGAGYTF.

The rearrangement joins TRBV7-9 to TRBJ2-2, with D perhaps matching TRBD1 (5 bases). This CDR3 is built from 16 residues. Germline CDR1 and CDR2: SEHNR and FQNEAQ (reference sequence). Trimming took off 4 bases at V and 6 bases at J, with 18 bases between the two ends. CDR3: CASSSRGRAISGELFF. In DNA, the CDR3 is TGTGCCAGCAGCTCAAGGGGCAGGGCGATATCCGGGGAGCTGTTTTTT.

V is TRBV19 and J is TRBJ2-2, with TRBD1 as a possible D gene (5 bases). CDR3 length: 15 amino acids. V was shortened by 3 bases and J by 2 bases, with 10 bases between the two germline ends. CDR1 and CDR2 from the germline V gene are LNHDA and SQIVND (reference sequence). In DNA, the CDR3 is TGTGCCAGTAGTATGATAGGGGCCAACACCGGGGAGCTGTTTTTT. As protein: CASSMIGANTGELFF. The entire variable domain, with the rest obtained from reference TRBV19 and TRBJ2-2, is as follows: DGGITQSPKYLFRKEGQNVTLSCEQNLNHDAMYWYRQDPGQGLRLIYYSQIVNDFQKGDIAEGYSVSREKKESFPLTVTSAQKNPTAFYLCASSMIGANTGELFFGEGSRLTVL.

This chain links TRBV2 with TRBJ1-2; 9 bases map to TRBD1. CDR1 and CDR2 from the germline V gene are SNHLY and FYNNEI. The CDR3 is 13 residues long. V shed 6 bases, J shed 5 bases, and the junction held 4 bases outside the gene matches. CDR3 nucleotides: TGTGCCAGCAGCCGGGACAGGGCTTATGGCTACACCTTC. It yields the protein CASSRDRAYGYTF.

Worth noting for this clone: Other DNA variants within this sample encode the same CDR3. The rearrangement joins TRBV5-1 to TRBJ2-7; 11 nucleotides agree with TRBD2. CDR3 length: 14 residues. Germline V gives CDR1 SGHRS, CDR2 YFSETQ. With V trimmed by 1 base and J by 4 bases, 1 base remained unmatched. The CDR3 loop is CASSLTSGGYEQYF. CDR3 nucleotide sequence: TGCGCCAGCAGCTTGACTAGCGGGGGATACGAGCAGTACTTC.

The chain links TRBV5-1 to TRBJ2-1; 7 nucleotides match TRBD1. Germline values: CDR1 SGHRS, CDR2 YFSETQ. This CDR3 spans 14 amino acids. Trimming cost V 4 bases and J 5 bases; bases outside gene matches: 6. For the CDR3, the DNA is TGCGCCAGCAGCACCATTACAGGGGACAATGAGCAGTTCTTC. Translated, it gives CASSTITGDNEQFF.

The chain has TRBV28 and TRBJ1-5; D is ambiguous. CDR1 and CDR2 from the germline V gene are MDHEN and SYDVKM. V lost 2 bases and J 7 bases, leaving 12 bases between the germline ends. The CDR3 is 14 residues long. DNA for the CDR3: TGTGCCAGCAGTTTAAGGTCAGGCCGCCAGCCCCAGCATTTT. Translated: CASSLRSGRQPQHF.

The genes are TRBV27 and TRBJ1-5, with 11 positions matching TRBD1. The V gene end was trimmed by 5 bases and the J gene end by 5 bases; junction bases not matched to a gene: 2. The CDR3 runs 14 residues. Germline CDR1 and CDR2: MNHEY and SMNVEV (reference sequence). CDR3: CASSLGQGDQPQHF. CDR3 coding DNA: TGTGCCAGCAGTCTGGGACAGGGGGATCAGCCCCAGCATTTT.

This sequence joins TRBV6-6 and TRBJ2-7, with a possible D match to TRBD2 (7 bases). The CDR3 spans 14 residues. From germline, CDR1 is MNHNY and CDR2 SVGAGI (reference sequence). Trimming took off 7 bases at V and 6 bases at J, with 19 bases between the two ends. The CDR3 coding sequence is TGTGCCAGCAACATTCTATTGGGGGGGCGCGAGCAGTACTTC. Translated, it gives CASNILLGGREQYF.

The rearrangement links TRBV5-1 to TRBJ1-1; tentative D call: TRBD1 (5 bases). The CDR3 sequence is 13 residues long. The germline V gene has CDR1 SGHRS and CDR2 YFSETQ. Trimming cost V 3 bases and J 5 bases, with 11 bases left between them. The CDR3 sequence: CASSSLGGTEAFF. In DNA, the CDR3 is TGCGCCAGCAGCTCCCTGGGGGGAACTGAAGCTTTCTTT.

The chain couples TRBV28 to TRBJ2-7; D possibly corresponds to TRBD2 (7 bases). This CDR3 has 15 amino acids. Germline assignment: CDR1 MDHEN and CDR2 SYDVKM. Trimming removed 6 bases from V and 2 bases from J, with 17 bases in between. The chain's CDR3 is CASSPLQRDTYEQYF. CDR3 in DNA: TGTGCCAGCAGCCCATTGCAGCGGGACACCTACGAGCAGTACTTC.

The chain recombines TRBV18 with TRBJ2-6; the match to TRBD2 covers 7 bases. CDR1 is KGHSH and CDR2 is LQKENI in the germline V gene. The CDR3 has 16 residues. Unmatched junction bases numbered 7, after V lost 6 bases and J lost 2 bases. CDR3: CASSRLAGAGANVLTF. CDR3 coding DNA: TGTGCCAGCTCTCGACTTGCGGGGGCTGGGGCCAACGTCCTGACTTTC.

The CDR3 is CASSLAGTGAGRVPGELFF. Written as DNA, the CDR3 is TGTGCCAGCAGCTTGGCCGGGACAGGGGCGGGGAGGGTCCCCGGGGAGCTGTTTTTT. The V and J genes are TRBV7-2 and TRBJ2-2, with TRBD1 identical over 10 bases. CDR1 and CDR2 from the germline V gene are SGHTA and FQGNSA. Trimming cost V 3 bases and J 6 bases; bases outside gene matches: 16. CDR3 size: 19 residues.